Sequencing of this T cell receptor beta chain was carried out in a study of siplizumab effects on memory and regulatory T cells. Whole-study results and caveats: Greater diversity than memory cells seemed evident in naive T cells, which also appeared to be major alloresponse contributors. Under siplizumab, alloreactive sequences traced to unstimulated CD4+ memory cells were significantly reduced.

As for this clone: Its specificity is not known.

Per sample, some 100,000 TCR templates were assayed. The repertoire was sequenced with immunoSEQ multiplex PCR; TCRdb's copy has only in-frame clones and lacks some. Here the sample spans about 63,000 clones, 70% to 90% being singletons. Sequencing input: memory CD4+ T cells sorted from blood. The source is a human donor in good health.

The CDR3 reads CASSIPGPYEQYF. The CDR3 region has the DNA TGTGCCAGTAGTATTCCGGGACCCTACGAGCAGTACTTC. The chain recombines TRBV19 with TRBJ2-7; the D call may be TRBD1 or TRBD2 (5 bases each). The ends were cut back, 3 bases at V and 2 bases at J, with 8 bases in the middle. Germline V gene data show CDR1 as LNHDA and CDR2 as SQIVND (reference sequence). This CDR3 comprises 13 residues.